The next 31 T cell receptor beta chains were all read from a single sample in a study of CD4 and CD8 cells across lung adenocarcinoma regions (dated by TCRdb to the late 2010s). Library preparation used PCR. The sequencing machine was a HiSeq X Ten. TCRdb reanalyzed the raw reads on its own, using fastp at Q25 for trimming and MiXCR for clone calling, and kept in-frame beta chains. Each CDR3 protein appears once, grouped with its most common genes and DNA. The sample profile shows some 8,000 distinct CDR3 sequences; 45% of them were found once. In total, the top ten clones hold over 95% of the sample. Sequenced input: CD8+ T cells from the center of a lung tumor. The cell subset or site label, read with the paper, signifies: tumor center region. The receptors were sampled from a male donor with lung adenocarcinoma. The CD4 and CD8 labels of this study may be unreliable.

Ten or more counts support this clonotype. The J gene is TRBJ2-2, the V gene TRBV9; D unclear. The germline V and J ends were trimmed by 4 bases and 7 bases, with 11 bases remaining between them. The length of the CDR3 is 13 residues. The germline CDR1 and CDR2 sequences are SGDLS and YYNGEE. The CDR3 reads CASSTRRHGELFF. The CDR3 nucleotides read TGTGCCAGCAGCACCCGGCGCCACGGGGAGCTGTTTTTT.

J is TRBJ2-3 and V is TRBV14; D is ambiguous. CDR1 is SGHDN and CDR2 is FVKESK in the germline V gene. With 0 bases removed from V and 4 bases from J, the gap between germline ends came to 8 bases. CDR3 size: 14 residues. CDR3 region: CASSQDRSADTQYF. CDR3 sequence (DNA): TGTGCCAGCAGCCAAGATCGTTCGGCAGATACGCAGTATTTT.

This clonotype was recorded at least ten times. The J gene is TRBJ2-1, the V gene TRBV7-2, with D perhaps matching TRBD2 (5 bases). Germline V gene sequence: CDR1 SGHTA, CDR2 FQGNSA. V was pared by 2 bases and J by 10 bases, with 12 bases between. CDR3 length: 13 amino acids. The CDR3 coding sequence is TGTGCCAGCAGCTTACACACTAGTAGGGAGCAGTTCTTC. The encoded protein is CASSLHTSREQFF.

Many counts were recorded for this clonotype. The J gene is TRBJ2-3, the V gene TRBV27; D perhaps matches TRBD1 (6 bases). CDR3 length equals 16 residues. Trimming left V 0 bases short and J 4 bases short, with 14 bases between. The germline V gene encodes CDR1 MNHEY and CDR2 SMNVEV (reference sequence). CDR3 protein: CASSLSIGRGSDTQYF. The DNA of the CDR3 is TGTGCCAGCAGTTTATCGATTGGAAGGGGGTCAGATACGCAGTATTTT.

This clonotype showed up just a few times. The chain has TRBV5-6 and TRBJ2-7, with D possibly being TRBD2 (5 bases). The CDR3 consists of 13 residues. Germline V gene lookup returns CDR1 SGHDT and CDR2 YYEEEE. V lost 2 bases, J lost 6 bases, and 12 bases lay in between. The CDR3 DNA sequence: TGTGCCAGCAGCTTACAGCTAGCACGCGAGCAGTACTTC. It specifies CASSLQLAREQYF.

The chain is built from TRBV6-1 and TRBJ2-4; TRBD2 agrees at 13 bases. The J call is uncertain, as TRBJ2-5 better fits the DNA end. CDR3 length: 15 amino acids. CDR1 is MNHNS, CDR2 SASEGT, per germline. The chain's CDR3 is CASTPGLAGRETQYF. In DNA form, the CDR3 reads TGTGCCAGCACCCCGGGACTAGCGGGACGAGAGACCCAGTACTTC.

The chain uses TRBV7-2 and TRBJ2-1, with D perhaps matching TRBD1 (5 bases). The germline V gene encodes CDR1 SGHTA and CDR2 FQGNSA. Trimming removed 6 bases from V and 4 bases from J, with 13 bases in between. This CDR3 region has 14 residues. Here the CDR3 reads CASSYPGQYNEQFF. CDR3 nucleotides: TGTGCCAGCAGTTACCCAGGGCAGTACAATGAGCAGTTCTTC.

The rearrangement joins TRBV5-1 to TRBJ2-5; D gene ambiguous. Trimming left V 0 bases short and J 4 bases short, with 7 bases between. The germline V gene has CDR1 SGHRS and CDR2 YFSETQ. This CDR3 spans 13 amino acids. The CDR3, as DNA: TGCGCCAGCAGCTTGGACGGGCGAGAGACCCAGTACTTC. Protein sequence: CASSLDGRETQYF.

This clonotype occurred many times. The V and J genes are TRBV6-5 and TRBJ2-1; perhaps TRBD1 as D (5 bases). This CDR3 contains 14 residues. V was shortened by 5 bases and J by 5 bases, with 13 bases between the two germline ends. Germline assignment: CDR1 MNHEY and CDR2 SVGAGI. The CDR3 sequence is CASSRWIGDNEQFF. The CDR3 bases are TGTGCCAGCAGTCGATGGATAGGGGACAATGAGCAGTTCTTC.

This clonotype was detected only a few times. The rearrangement uses TRBV27 and TRBJ2-5; TRBD2 might be the D (7 bases). The CDR3 consists of 19 residues. In germline, CDR1 is MNHEY, CDR2 SMNVEV (reference sequence). The ends were cut back, 5 bases at V and 2 bases at J, with 27 bases in the middle. In nucleotides, the CDR3 is TGTGCCAGCAGTCTCTTTGCGCGGGGGATCCTGGGGGCACAAGAGACCCAGTACTTC. Translated, it gives CASSLFARGILGAQETQYF.

The V gene is TRBV6-1, the J gene TRBJ2-7, with no clear D. CDR1 is MNHNS, CDR2 SASEGT, per germline. The V end lost 5 bases, the J end lost 1 base, and 6 bases lay between the germline ends. This CDR3 is 12 amino acids long. DNA for the CDR3: TGTGCCAGCAGTCTCGTTTCCTACGAGCAGTACTTC. Its protein is CASSLVSYEQYF.

The rearrangement joins TRBV7-2 to TRBJ2-1; 7 positions match TRBD1. Germline CDR1 is SGHTA and CDR2 is FQGNSA. This CDR3 region has 15 residues. Trimming cost V 5 bases and J 0 bases; bases outside gene matches: 4. The CDR3 spells CASSGGQSSYNEQFF. In DNA form, the CDR3 reads TGTGCCAGCAGCGGGGGACAGAGCTCCTACAATGAGCAGTTCTTC.

The chain is built from TRBV12-5 and TRBJ2-1; D is tentatively TRBD1 or TRBD2 (5 bases each). Germline CDR1 reads LGHNT; CDR2 reads FRNRAP. V was pared by 7 bases and J by 10 bases, with 14 bases between. The CDR3 is 12 amino acids. The CDR3 is CASAVSGDEQFF. For the CDR3, the DNA is TGTGCTAGTGCCGTTTCCGGGGACGAGCAGTTCTTC.

The sample holds a few counts of this clonotype. The rearrangement uses TRBV10-2 and TRBJ2-5; D remains ambiguous. Germline V CDR1 and CDR2: WSHSY, SAAADI. Trimming removed 2 bases at V and 0 bases at J, with 7 bases between. The CDR3 covers 14 residues. As DNA, the CDR3 is TGCGCCAGCAGTGAGAGTGGGTACCAAGAGACCCAGTACTTC. Its translation: CASSESGYQETQYF.

The chain combines TRBV3-1 with TRBJ2-3; D unresolved. CDR3 length: 14 amino acids. Germline V gene data show CDR1 as LGHDT and CDR2 as YNNKEL (reference sequence). Trimming took 4 bases from V and 10 from J, leaving 18 bases between them. The CDR3 reads CASSPPGAESPQYF. CDR3 DNA: TGTGCCAGCAGCCCCCCAGGAGCAGAGAGCCCGCAGTATTTT.

The chain combines TRBV27 with TRBJ2-3; D perhaps matches TRBD2 (6 bases). The V and J ends lost 7 bases and 4 bases respectively, with 18 bases between them. There are 15 residues in the CDR3. Germline V gene lookup returns CDR1 MNHEY and CDR2 SMNVEV (reference sequence). The CDR3 loop reads CASTPMEGGADTQYF. The CDR3 nucleotides read TGTGCCAGCACCCCGATGGAGGGCGGGGCAGATACGCAGTATTTT.

The V and J genes are TRBV10-1 and TRBJ2-5, with D hard to call. The end of the DNA aligns better with TRBJ2-7, so the J call may be wrong. The CDR3 consists of 14 residues. The germline CDR1 and CDR2 sequences are WNHNN and SYGVQD (reference sequence). The CDR3: CASSGVEPPYEQYF. The DNA for the CDR3 is TGCGCCAGCAGTGGGGTCGAGCCACCCTACGAGCAGTACTTC.

V and J are TRBV3-1 and TRBJ2-4; D might be TRBD2 (6 bases). CDR3 size: 16 residues. V lost 4 bases and J 3 bases, leaving 16 bases between the germline ends. Germline CDR1 LGHDT, CDR2 YNNKEL (reference sequence). CDR3 in DNA: TGTGCCAGCAGCCTCTCGGTGATGGGGGGCAAAAACATTCAGTACTTC. Protein product: CASSLSVMGGKNIQYF.

The chain uses TRBV6-1 and TRBJ2-1; 8 nucleotides match TRBD2. Looked up from germline, CDR1 is MNHNS and CDR2 is SASEGT. The V gene end was trimmed by 7 bases and the J gene end by 10 bases; junction bases not matched to a gene: 15. The CDR3 runs 15 residues. The DNA of the CDR3 is TGTGCCAGCAAGCCGGTCTTAGCGGGGTTCAGGGAGCAGTTCTTC. It encodes CASKPVLAGFREQFF.

The chain couples TRBV6-1 to TRBJ2-3; D gene ambiguous. V was trimmed by 6 bases and J by 1 base, leaving 8 bases between them. This CDR3 has 13 residues. Germline V gene data show CDR1 as MNHNS and CDR2 as SASEGT. CDR3 sequence: CASSEPGTDTQYF. The CDR3 DNA follows: TGTGCCAGCAGCGAACCTGGCACAGATACGCAGTATTTT.

The chain is built from TRBV6-1 and TRBJ2-4; TRBD1 matches 9 bases. The J call is in doubt because the DNA end fits TRBJ2-5 better. CDR3 size: 16 residues. The V gene's germline CDR1 is MNHNS and CDR2 SASEGT. CDR3 region: CASSDRFDRGGETQYF. The CDR3 region has the DNA TGTGCCAGCAGCGATCGCTTCGACAGGGGGGGTGAGACCCAGTACTTC.

The V call is TRBV6-1, the J call TRBJ2-3; no clear D gene. Germline-derived CDR1 and CDR2 are MNHNS and SASEGT. CDR3 length: 14 residues. V lost 7 bases and J 2 bases, leaving 13 bases between the germline ends. The CDR3 loop reads CASNPQAFTDTQYF. Here the CDR3 DNA reads TGTGCCAGCAATCCTCAGGCGTTCACAGATACGCAGTATTTT.

This clonotype was picked up many times. The chain recombines TRBV3-1 with TRBJ2-1; either TRBD1 or TRBD2 may supply D (5 bases each). V lost 3 bases and J 10 bases, leaving 10 bases between the germline ends. This CDR3 has 12 amino acids. Germline V gives CDR1 LGHDT, CDR2 YNNKEL (reference sequence). CDR3 protein: CASSHFGDEQFF. The DNA of the CDR3 is TGTGCCAGCAGCCATTTCGGGGACGAGCAGTTCTTC.

The CDR3 is CASSAFRDRSHEQYF. The DNA of the CDR3 is TGTGCCAGCAGCGCTTTTCGGGACAGGAGTCACGAGCAGTACTTC. V is TRBV14 and J is TRBJ2-5; TRBD1 agrees at 8 bases. Gene TRBJ2-7 matches the end of the DNA better, so the J call may be wrong. This CDR3 comprises 15 residues. Germline assignment: CDR1 SGHDN and CDR2 FVKESK.

The V gene is TRBV10-1, the J gene TRBJ2-4; 10 bases agree with TRBD2. The last part of the DNA fits TRBJ2-1 better; the J call may be wrong. Germline V gene data show CDR1 as WNHNN and CDR2 as SYGVQD (reference sequence). The CDR3 consists of 15 residues. The CDR3 region has the DNA TGCGCCAGCAGTGAGGGTACTAGCGGGGTCAATGAGCAGTTCTTC. Translated, it gives CASSEGTSGVNEQFF.

This clonotype was detected a few times. The gene calls are TRBV6-1 and TRBJ2-1; 9 bases fit TRBD1. Per germline, CDR1 MNHNS and CDR2 SASEGT. The V segment lost 0 bases and the J segment 8 bases; nucleotides outside the gene matches: 8. The CDR3 loop spans 16 amino acids. CDR3 nucleotides: TGTGCCAGCAGTGAAGCTTGGGACAGGGCTTGGGATGAGCAGTTCTTC. It translates to CASSEAWDRAWDEQFF.

This clonotype is medium-sized (0.01 to 0.1%) in the sample. The V call is TRBV7-2, the J call TRBJ1-1; TRBD1 might be the D (5 bases). Germline V gene lookup returns CDR1 SGHTA and CDR2 FQGNSA. V was clipped by 1 base and J by 5 bases, with 11 bases between them. This CDR3 is built from 14 residues. The CDR3 spells CASSLDQGRTEAFF. The CDR3 coding sequence is TGTGCCAGCAGCTTAGATCAGGGTCGAACTGAAGCTTTCTTT.

This chain uses TRBV6-1 with TRBJ2-2, with 9 bases matching TRBD1. With 7 bases clipped from V and 5 bases from J, the junction kept 5 bases outside the gene matches. The germline CDR1 and CDR2 sequences are MNHNS and SASEGT. CDR3 length equals 14 residues. CDR3 nucleotide sequence: TGTGCCAGCAAAGGGACAGGGATTACCGGGGAGCTGTTTTTT. Translated: CASKGTGITGELFF.

This clonotype has a count of ten or more. This chain uses TRBV6-5 with TRBJ2-1, with 9 positions matching TRBD2. The CDR3 extends over 15 amino acids. The V segment lost 1 base and the J segment 7 bases; nucleotides outside the gene matches: 5. Per the germline V gene, CDR1 is MNHEY and CDR2 is SVGAGI. The CDR3 nucleotides are TGTGCCAGCAGTTACTACGGCGGGGGGGCAAATGAGCAGTTCTTC. Its translation is CASSYYGGGANEQFF.

This clonotype was observed many times. J is TRBJ1-2 and V is TRBV6-1, with D perhaps TRBD1 (6 bases). The CDR3 has 13 amino acids. Germline V lookup: CDR1 MNHNS, CDR2 SASEGT. The chain's CDR3 is CAISAGVYGGYTF. CDR3 bases: TGTGCGATATCGGCAGGGGTATACGGTGGCTACACCTTC.

About this clonotype: Possible read error: a much larger clone is one base away. The chain combines TRBV6-1 with TRBJ2-3; 9 bases agree with TRBD2. CDR1 and CDR2 from the germline V gene are MNHNS and SASEGT. The CDR3 extends over 15 amino acids. The CDR3 reads CVSRPRGGARDTQYF. Here the CDR3 DNA reads TGTGTCAGCCGCCCGCGCGGGGGGGCAAGAGATACGCAGTATTTT.